This T cell receptor (beta chain) was sequenced for a study of blood T cell repertoires in COVID-19. Whole-study context: COVID-19 samples collected from the United States, Italy and Spain covered acute and convalescent phases. Sample material is recorded as cDNA or gDNA derived from T cells, B-cell-depleted T cells, or PBMCs.

In the authors' methods: By means of reference gene primer amplification, nucleated cell counts were estimated. The data were produced by immunoSEQ multiplex PCR, yet TCRdb's version contains in-frame clones alone and is incomplete. The DNA was the basis for D and trimming; V, J and clone size are from that table. The sample contains around 250,000 clones, 80% to 85% of which appear only once. Germline CDR1 and CDR2: SGDLS and YYNGEE. V shed 3 bases and J shed 0 bases, with 9 bases lying between them. The CDR3 runs to 14 residues. The chain carries TRBV9 and TRBJ1-1; the D is unclear. The clonotype originates from a woman between 35 and 50 years old who had recovered from COVID-19. Source material: peripheral blood. The DNA of the CDR3 is TGTGCCAGCAGCGCCGACACCTTGAACACTGAAGCTTTCTTT. Translation: CASSADTLNTEAFF.